This entry concerns a single TCR beta chain. Patients with a history of autoimmune disease or on systemic immunosuppression were excluded. The investigators sampled blood at baseline, at cycle 4 day 1, and at cycle 7 day 1. The data are from a study of OX40 agonist ivuxolimab in advanced cancers. Germline V gene sequence: CDR1 GTSNPN, CDR2 SVGIG (reference sequence). The CDR3 consists of 14 residues. Trimming removed 2 bases from V and 4 bases from J; junction bases left unmatched: 4. Here immunoSEQ multiplex PCR was the method, and the copy in TCRdb shows in-frame clones only, minus some. The table includes just over 80,000 clones, roughly 84% detected once.

The sample consisted of CD4+ or CD8+ T cells sorted from blood, taken in a trial of the OX40 agonist ivuxolimab. The TCR comes from an adult with an advanced solid tumor such as melanoma, head and neck, liver or kidney cancer. V gene TRBV30 combines with J gene TRBJ2-1; TRBD1 matches 8 bases. CDR3 DNA sequence: TGTGCCTGGAGTCCCGGGACAGGATACAATGAGCAGTTCTTC. It codes for CAWSPGTGYNEQFF. The full variable domain, in which reference TRBV30 and TRBJ2-1 provide the parts outside the CDR3, is SQTIHQWPATLVQPVGSPLSLECTVEGTSNPNLYWYRQAAGRGLQLLFYSVGIGQISSEVPQNLSASRPQDRQFILSSKKLLLSDSGFYLCAWSPGTGYNEQFFGPGTRLTVL.